Sequencing of this T cell receptor beta chain was carried out in a study of control samples from healthy donors and cancer patients (TCRdb year 2020). V loses 6 bases at its end and J loses 8 bases; junction bases beyond the gene matches: 3. The CDR3 spans 11 residues, from the cysteine through the phenylalanine. The kept DNA is CDR3 alone, 33 bases in frame from the first base. Libraries came from the immunoSEQ multiplex PCR assay. In its TCRdb copy, this immuneACCESS table keeps in-frame sequences only and misses some clones. Where compared with another copy, unresolved V genes explain less than half of these, and the others have no known cause. The sample contains 400,000 to 500,000 clones, 75% to 95% of them found a single time. The ten largest clones take up around 6.4% of the sample. Comment on this clone: The specificity of this receptor is unknown. Base qualities were left out, and no much larger clone turns up one base away.

The clonotype originates from a man aged 40-49 years with head and neck cancer. This chain joins TRBV12-3 or TRBV12-4 to TRBJ1-1; TRBD1 aligns with 7 central bases. Sequenced material: PBMCs. The nucleotide sequence reads as follows: TGTGCCAGCAGAGACAGGGACGAAGCTTTCTTT. This is translated as CASRDRDEAFF.